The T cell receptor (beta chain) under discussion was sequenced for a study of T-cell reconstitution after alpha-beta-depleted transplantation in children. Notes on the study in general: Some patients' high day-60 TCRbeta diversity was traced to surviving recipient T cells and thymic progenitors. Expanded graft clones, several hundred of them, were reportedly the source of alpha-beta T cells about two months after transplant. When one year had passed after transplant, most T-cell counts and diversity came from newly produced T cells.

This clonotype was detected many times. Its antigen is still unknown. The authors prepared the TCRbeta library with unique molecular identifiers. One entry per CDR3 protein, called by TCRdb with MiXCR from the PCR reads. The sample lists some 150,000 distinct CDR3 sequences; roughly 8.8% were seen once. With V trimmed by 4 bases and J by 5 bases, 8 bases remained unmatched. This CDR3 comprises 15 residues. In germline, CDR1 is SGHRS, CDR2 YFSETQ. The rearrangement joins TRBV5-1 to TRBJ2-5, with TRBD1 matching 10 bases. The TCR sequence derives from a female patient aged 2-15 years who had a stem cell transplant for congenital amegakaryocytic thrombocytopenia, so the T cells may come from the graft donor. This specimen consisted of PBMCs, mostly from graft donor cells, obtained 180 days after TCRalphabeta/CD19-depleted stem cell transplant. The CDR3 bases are TGCGCCAGCAGCCTGCGGACAGGGGGGCGGGAGACCCAGTACTTC. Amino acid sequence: CASSLRTGGRETQYF.